A selection of T cell receptor beta chains follows, all from one sample in a study of OX40 agonist ivuxolimab in advanced cancers. Sequencing was performed with immunoSEQ multiplex PCR; in TCRdb, only in-frame clones are kept and a portion is missing. The sample consists of about 98,000 clones, around nine tenths of them appearing once. The sample was CD4+ or CD8+ T cells sorted from blood, taken in a trial of the OX40 agonist ivuxolimab. All receptors come from an adult with an advanced solid tumor such as melanoma, head and neck, liver or kidney cancer. Each CDR3 is given with its conserved first and last residue. The D gene is left open where the match is weak. Some rows mark clone size as missing; the rest say once, few, many or name a class of expanded clone.

abundance | j_gene | d_gene | v_gene | CDR3nt | CDR3aa
NA | TRBJ2-3 | NA | TRBV30 | TGTGCCTGGGAACTCACAGATACGCAGTATTTT | CAWELTDTQYF
NA | TRBJ2-1 | NA | TRBV10-3 | TGTGCCATCAGGGACACAGGGTACCATGAGCAGTTCTTC | CAIRDTGYHEQFF
NA | TRBJ2-1 | TRBD2 | TRBV19 | TGTGCCAGTAGTATAGAGGGGACTAGTACCTACAATGAGCAGTTCTTC | CASSIEGTSTYNEQFF
once | TRBJ2-1 | TRBD1 | TRBV7-9 | TGTGCCAGCAGGCGACAGGGGGATGAGCAGTTCTTC | CASRRQGDEQFF
NA | TRBJ2-1 | NA | TRBV28 | TGTGCCAGCAGTTCTGGTAGTAGCGGTGGATGGAATGAGCAGTTCTTC | CASSSGSSGGWNEQFF
NA | TRBJ2-5 | NA | TRBV9 | TGTGCCAGCAGCGTAGGGGGATCCGACGGGGAGACCCAGTACTTC | CASSVGGSDGETQYF
NA | TRBJ2-1 | TRBD2 | TRBV4-1 | TGCGCCAGCAGCCAAGATTCCAGCGGGAGTCCCCCCTACAATGAGCAGTTCTTC | CASSQDSSGSPPYNEQFF
few | TRBJ1-6 | NA | TRBV2 | TGTGCCAGCAGCCCGCGGGACCCGCGCGAAGGACCCCTCCACTTT | CASSPRDPREGPLHF
NA | TRBJ1-5 | NA | TRBV30 | TGTGCCTGGAGAGCCGGGCTGGGGCAGCCCCAGCATTTT | CAWRAGLGQPQHF
NA | TRBJ2-2 | NA | TRBV6-1 | TGTGCCAGCAGTGAAGCCCTTGCGGGTACGAACACCGGGGAGCTGTTTTTT | CASSEALAGTNTGELFF
NA | TRBJ2-5 | NA | TRBV5-1 | TGCGCCAGCAGCTTCGGGCCCGGGGAAGAGACCCAGTACTTC | CASSFGPGEETQYF
NA | TRBJ2-3 | NA | TRBV18 | TGTGCCAGCTCTCCGACTAGTTCAGATACGCAGTATTTT | CASSPTSSDTQYF
NA | TRBJ2-5 | NA | TRBV11-3 | TGTGCCAGCAGCTTAGGTGGGAGTTATTCGGAGACCCAGTACTTC | CASSLGGSYSETQYF
NA | TRBJ2-5 | NA | TRBV29-1 | TGCAGCGTTGACCCCGGAGGAGAGACCCAGTACTTC | CSVDPGGETQYF
NA | TRBJ2-7 | TRBD1 | TRBV19 | TGTGCCAGTATGGGACAGGGCATCGCGTCGGAGCAGTACTTC | CASMGQGIASEQYF
few | TRBJ1-1 | NA | TRBV6-1 | TGTGCCAGCAGTGAGATGGCGGGGATAGGAGCTTTCTTT | CASSEMAGIGAFF
NA | TRBJ2-5 | NA | TRBV2 | TGTGCCAGCAAGGACTCCCTCTCCCAGGAGACCCAGTACTTC | CASKDSLSQETQYF
NA | TRBJ1-1 | NA | TRBV5-3 | TGTGCCACCCCGCTTGGGGGAGCGGGAGCTTTCTTT | CATPLGGAGAFF
NA | TRBJ1-1 | NA | TRBV30 | TGTGCCTGGAGTCCACCCCCGGGACTTGAAGCTTTCTTT | CAWSPPPGLEAFF
NA | TRBJ2-7 | NA | TRBV2 | TGTGCCAGCAAGCCGGGCCTCCAAGGGGGGGAGCAGTACTTC | CASKPGLQGGEQYF
NA | TRBJ2-5 | TRBD1 | TRBV27 | TGTGCCAGCAGTCCATGGGACAGGGTGGAGACCCAGTACTTC | CASSPWDRVETQYF
NA | TRBJ2-1 | NA | TRBV6-5 | TGTGCCAGCAGTTACTCAAGAGACAATGAGCAGTTCTTC | CASSYSRDNEQFF
NA | TRBJ1-3 | NA | TRBV6-1 | TGTGCCAGCAGCCCTTCGGGGGCGAATGGAAACACCATATATTTT | CASSPSGANGNTIYF
NA | TRBJ2-2 | TRBD2 | TRBV5-6 | TGTGCCAGCAGCTTGGGGGGACTAGCGTTCGCCGGGGAGCTGTTTTTT | CASSLGGLAFAGELFF
few | TRBJ1-1 | TRBD1 | TRBV7-2 | TGTGCCAGCAGCTCTACAGGGGGCTACACTGAAGCTTTCTTT | CASSSTGGYTEAFF
NA | TRBJ2-2 | TRBD2 | TRBV6-6 | TGTGCCACCGACCAAGCGGGAGGGAACACCGGGGAGCTGTTTTTT | CATDQAGGNTGELFF
NA | TRBJ2-3 | NA | TRBV4-1 | TGCGCCAGCAGCCTTCGACTGGTCACAGATACGCAGTATTTT | CASSLRLVTDTQYF
NA | TRBJ2-1 | TRBD2 | TRBV2 | TGTGCCAGCGGGATAAGCGGCGGGGGTGAGCAGTTCTTC | CASGISGGGEQFF
NA | TRBJ2-3 | NA | TRBV30 | TGTGCCTGGAGCCCACAGGGCCCGCAGTATTTT | CAWSPQGPQYF
NA | TRBJ2-3 | NA | TRBV9 | TGTGCCAGCAGCCTCATGGGTAGGGGTGAAGATACGCAGTATTTT | CASSLMGRGEDTQYF
few | TRBJ1-2 | NA | TRBV2 | TGTGCCAGCAGTCCCACCTTCTATGGCTACACCTTC | CASSPTFYGYTF